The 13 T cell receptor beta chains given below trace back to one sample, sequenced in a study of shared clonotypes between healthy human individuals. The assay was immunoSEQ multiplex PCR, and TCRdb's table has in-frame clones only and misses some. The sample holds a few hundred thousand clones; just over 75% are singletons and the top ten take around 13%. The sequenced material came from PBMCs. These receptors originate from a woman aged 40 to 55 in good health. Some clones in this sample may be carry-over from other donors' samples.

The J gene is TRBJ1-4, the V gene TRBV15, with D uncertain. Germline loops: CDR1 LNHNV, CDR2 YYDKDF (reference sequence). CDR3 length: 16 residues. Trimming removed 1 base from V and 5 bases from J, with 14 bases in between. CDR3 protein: CATSRVWAGENEKLFF. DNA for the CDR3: TGTGCCACCAGCAGAGTTTGGGCAGGAGAAAATGAAAAACTGTTTTTT. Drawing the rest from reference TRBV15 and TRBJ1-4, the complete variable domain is DAMVIQNPRYQVTQFGKPVTLSCSQTLNHNVMYWYQQKSSQAPKLLFHYYDKDFNNEADTPDNFQSRRPNTSFCFLDIRSPGLGDTAMYLCATSRVWAGENEKLFFGSGTQLSVL.

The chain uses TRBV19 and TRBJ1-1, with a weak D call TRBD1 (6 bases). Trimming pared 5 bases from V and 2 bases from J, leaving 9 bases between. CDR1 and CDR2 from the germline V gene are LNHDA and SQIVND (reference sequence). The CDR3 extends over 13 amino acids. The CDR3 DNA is TGTGCCAGTAGTGGGACACCTAACACTGAAGCTTTCTTT. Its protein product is CASSGTPNTEAFF.

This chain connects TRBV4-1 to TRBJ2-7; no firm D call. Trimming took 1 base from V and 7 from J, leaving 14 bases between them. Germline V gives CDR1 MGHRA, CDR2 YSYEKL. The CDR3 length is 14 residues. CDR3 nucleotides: TGCGCCAGCAGCCAAGTGTCCCTGTCGAGGGAGCAGTACTTC. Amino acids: CASSQVSLSREQYF.

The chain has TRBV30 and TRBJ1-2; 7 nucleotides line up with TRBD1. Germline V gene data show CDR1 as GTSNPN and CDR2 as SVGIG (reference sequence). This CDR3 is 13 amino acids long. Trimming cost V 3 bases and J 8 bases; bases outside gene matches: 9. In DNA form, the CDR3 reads TGTGCCTGGAGGGAAAAAGGGGGCTACGGCTACACCTTC. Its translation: CAWREKGGYGYTF. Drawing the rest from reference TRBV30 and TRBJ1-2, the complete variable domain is SQTIHQWPATLVQPVGSPLSLECTVEGTSNPNLYWYRQAAGRGLQLLFYSVGIGQISSEVPQNLSASRPQDRQFILSSKKLLLSDSGFYLCAWREKGGYGYTFGSGTRLTVV.

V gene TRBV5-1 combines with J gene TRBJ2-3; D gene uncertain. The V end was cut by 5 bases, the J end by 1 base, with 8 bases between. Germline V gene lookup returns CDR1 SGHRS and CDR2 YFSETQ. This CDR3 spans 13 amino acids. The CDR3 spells CASRRSGTDTQYF. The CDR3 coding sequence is TGCGCCAGCAGGCGGAGCGGCACAGATACGCAGTATTTT.

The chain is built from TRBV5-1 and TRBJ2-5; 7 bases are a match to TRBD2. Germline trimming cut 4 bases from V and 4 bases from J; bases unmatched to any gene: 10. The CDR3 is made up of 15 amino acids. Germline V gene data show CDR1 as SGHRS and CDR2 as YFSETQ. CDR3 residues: CASSPAGGGVETQYF. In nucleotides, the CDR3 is TGCGCCAGCAGCCCGGCCGGGGGAGGGGTAGAGACCCAGTACTTC. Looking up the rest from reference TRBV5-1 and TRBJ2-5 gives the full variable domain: KAGVTQTPRYLIKTRGQQVTLSCSPISGHRSVSWYQQTPGQGLQFLFEYFSETQRNKGNFPGRFSGRQFSNSRSEMNVSTLELGDSALYLCASSPAGGGVETQYFGPGTRLLVL.

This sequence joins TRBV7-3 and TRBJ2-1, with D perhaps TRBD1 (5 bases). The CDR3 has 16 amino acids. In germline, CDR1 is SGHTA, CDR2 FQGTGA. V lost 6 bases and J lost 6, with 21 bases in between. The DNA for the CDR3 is TGTGCCAGCAGTTTCAGGGCCCTAATCGGTCTCAATGAGCAGTTCTTC. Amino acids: CASSFRALIGLNEQFF.

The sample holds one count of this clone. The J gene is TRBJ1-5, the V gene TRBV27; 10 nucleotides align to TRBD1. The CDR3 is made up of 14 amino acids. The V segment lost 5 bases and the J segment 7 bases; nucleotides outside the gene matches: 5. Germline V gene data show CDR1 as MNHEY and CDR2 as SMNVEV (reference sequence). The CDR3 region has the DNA TGTGCCAGCAGTCCGGGACAGGGGAGACAGCCCCAGCATTTT. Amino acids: CASSPGQGRQPQHF.

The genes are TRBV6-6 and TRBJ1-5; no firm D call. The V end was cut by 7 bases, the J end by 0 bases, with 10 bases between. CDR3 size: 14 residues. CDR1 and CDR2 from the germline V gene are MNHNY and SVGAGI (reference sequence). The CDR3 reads CASTTPYSNQPQHF. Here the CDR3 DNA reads TGTGCCAGCACCACACCTTATAGCAATCAGCCCCAGCATTTT.

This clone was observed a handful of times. For the CDR3, the DNA is TGTGCCAGCAGCCCCCGGACAGGGGAAGAGACCCAGTACTTC. Encoded protein: CASSPRTGEETQYF. The chain couples TRBV9 to TRBJ2-5; 9 bases line up with TRBD1. With V trimmed by 4 bases and J by 3 bases, 4 bases remained unmatched. This CDR3 comprises 14 residues. Germline V CDR1 and CDR2: SGDLS, YYNGEE.

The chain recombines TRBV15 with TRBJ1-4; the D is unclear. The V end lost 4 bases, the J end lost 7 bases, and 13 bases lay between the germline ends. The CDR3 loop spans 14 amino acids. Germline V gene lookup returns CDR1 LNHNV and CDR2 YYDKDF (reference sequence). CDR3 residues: CATSTEVAAEKLFF. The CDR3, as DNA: TGTGCCACCAGCACGGAAGTAGCGGCTGAAAAACTGTTTTTT.

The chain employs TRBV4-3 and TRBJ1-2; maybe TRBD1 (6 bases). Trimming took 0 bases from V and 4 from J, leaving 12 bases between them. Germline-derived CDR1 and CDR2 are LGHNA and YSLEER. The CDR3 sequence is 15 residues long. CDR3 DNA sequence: TGCGCCAGCAGCCAAGACCGGACAGACCTCTATGGCTACACCTTC. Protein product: CASSQDRTDLYGYTF.

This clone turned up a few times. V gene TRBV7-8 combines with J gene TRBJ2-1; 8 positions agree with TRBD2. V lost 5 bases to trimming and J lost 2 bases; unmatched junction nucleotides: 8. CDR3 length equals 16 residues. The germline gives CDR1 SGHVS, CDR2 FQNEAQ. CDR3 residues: CASSGGSGRTYNEQFF. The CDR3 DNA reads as TGTGCCAGCAGCGGGGGAAGCGGGAGAACCTACAATGAGCAGTTCTTC.